This T cell receptor (beta chain) appears in the sequencing data of a study of identifying expanded T cells in peripheral blood. Study observations and caveats: Technical replicates showed roughly 1.2 changed clones; approximately 2 weeks about 16.4; four weeks 19.

V lost 5 bases and J lost 0, with 14 bases in between. CDR3 length equals 15 residues. CDR1 is SNHLY and CDR2 is FYNNEI in the germline V gene. Produced via immunoSEQ multiplex PCR; TCRdb's table is partial and in-frame only. The sample shows roughly 100,000 clones, around 88% of them seen only once. With regard to this clone: Its antigen is undetermined.

What was sequenced was blood. This sequence originates from a person aged 18 to 70 in good health. This sequence joins TRBV2 and TRBJ2-7; D gene unclear. Here the CDR3 reads CASSLRRTSSYEQYF. Written as DNA, the CDR3 is TGTGCCAGCAGTCTTAGACGGACGAGCTCCTACGAGCAGTACTTC.